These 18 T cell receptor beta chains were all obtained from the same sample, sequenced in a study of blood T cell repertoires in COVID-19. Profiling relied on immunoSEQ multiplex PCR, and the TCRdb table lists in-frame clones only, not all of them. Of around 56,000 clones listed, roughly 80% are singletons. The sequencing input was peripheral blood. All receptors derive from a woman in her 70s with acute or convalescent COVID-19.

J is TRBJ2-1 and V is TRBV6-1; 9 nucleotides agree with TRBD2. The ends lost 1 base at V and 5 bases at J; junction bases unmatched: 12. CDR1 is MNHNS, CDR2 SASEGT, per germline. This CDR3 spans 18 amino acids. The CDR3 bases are TGTGCCAGCAGTGAAGTACGGAGGGTAGCGGGGGTCGACAATGAGCAGTTCTTC. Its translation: CASSEVRRVAGVDNEQFF.

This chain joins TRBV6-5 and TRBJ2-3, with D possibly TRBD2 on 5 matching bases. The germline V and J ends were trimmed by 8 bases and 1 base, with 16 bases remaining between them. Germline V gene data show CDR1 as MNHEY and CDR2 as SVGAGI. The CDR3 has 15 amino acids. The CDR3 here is CASLPVGVRTDTQYF. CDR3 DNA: TGTGCCAGCCTACCGGTGGGAGTCCGCACAGATACGCAGTATTTT.

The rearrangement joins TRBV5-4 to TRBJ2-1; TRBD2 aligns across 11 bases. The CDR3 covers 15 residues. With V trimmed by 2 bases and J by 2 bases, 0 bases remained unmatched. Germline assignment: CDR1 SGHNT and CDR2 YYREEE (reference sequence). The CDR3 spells CASSFSGGAYNEQFF. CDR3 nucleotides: TGTGCCAGCAGCTTTAGCGGGGGGGCCTACAATGAGCAGTTCTTC.

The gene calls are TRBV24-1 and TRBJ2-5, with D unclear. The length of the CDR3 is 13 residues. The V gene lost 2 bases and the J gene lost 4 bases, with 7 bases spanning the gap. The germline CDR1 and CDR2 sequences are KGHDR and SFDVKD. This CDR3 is CATSDSSLETQYF. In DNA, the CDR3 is TGTGCCACCAGTGATTCGAGCTTAGAGACCCAGTACTTC.

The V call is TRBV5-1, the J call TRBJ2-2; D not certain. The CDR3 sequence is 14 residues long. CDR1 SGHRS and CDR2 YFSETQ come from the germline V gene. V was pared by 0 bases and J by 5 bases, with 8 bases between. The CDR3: CASSLGLLTGELFF. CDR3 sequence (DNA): TGCGCCAGCAGCTTGGGACTTTTGACCGGGGAGCTGTTTTTT.

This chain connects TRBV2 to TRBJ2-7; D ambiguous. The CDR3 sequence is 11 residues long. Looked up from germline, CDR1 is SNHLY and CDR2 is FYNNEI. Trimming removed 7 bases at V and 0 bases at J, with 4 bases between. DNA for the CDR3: TGTGCCAGCAAGAGCTCCTACGAGCAGTACTTC. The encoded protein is CASKSSYEQYF.

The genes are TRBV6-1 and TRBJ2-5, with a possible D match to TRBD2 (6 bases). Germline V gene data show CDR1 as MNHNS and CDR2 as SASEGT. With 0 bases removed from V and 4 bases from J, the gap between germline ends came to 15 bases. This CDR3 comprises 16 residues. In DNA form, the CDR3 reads TGTGCCAGCAGTGAAGCAAACAGGTTCGGGGGAGAGACCCAGTACTTC. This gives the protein CASSEANRFGGETQYF.

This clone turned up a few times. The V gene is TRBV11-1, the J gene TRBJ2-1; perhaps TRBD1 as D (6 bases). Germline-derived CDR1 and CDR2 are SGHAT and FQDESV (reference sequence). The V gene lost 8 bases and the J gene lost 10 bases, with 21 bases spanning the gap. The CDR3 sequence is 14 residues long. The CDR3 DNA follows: TGTGCCAGCCTTGAGGGCAGGGGAAGAGGAGAGCAGTTCTTC. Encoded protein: CASLEGRGRGEQFF.

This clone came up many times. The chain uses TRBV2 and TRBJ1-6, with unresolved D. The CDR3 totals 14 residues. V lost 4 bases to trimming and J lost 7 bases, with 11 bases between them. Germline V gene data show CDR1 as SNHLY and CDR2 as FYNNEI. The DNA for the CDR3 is TGTGCCAGCAGTGGACGGAGTATGAATTCACCCCTCCACTTT. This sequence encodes CASSGRSMNSPLHF.

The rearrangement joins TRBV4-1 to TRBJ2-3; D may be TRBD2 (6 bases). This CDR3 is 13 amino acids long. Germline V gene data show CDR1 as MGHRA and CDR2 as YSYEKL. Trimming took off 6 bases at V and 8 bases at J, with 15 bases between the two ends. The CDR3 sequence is CASSVHQEGTQYF. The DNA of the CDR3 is TGCGCCAGCAGTGTCCATCAGGAGGGTACGCAGTATTTT.

CDR3 nucleotides: TGCGCCAGCCTCCCAGGGACAGGGTTAAACGGGGAGCTGTTTTTT. Amino acids: CASLPGTGLNGELFF. V and J are TRBV5-1 and TRBJ2-2, with 9 bases aligning to TRBD1. Germline assignment: CDR1 SGHRS and CDR2 YFSETQ. The V and J ends lost 7 bases and 7 bases, in that order; junction bases with no gene match: 11. The CDR3 has 15 amino acids.

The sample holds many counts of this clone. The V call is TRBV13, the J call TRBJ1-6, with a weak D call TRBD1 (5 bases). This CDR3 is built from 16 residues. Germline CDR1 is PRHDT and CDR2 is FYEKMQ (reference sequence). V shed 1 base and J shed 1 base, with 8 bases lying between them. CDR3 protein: CASSLAGRSYNSPLHF. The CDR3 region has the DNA TGTGCCAGCAGCTTAGCAGGGAGGTCCTATAATTCACCCCTCCACTTT.

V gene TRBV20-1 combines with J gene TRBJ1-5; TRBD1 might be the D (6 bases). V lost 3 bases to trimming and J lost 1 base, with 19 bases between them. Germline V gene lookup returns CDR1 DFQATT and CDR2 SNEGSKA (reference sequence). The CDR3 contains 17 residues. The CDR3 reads CSASLPGGAGSNQPQHF. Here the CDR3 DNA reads TGCAGTGCTAGTTTACCGGGGGGCGCCGGGAGCAATCAGCCCCAGCATTTT.

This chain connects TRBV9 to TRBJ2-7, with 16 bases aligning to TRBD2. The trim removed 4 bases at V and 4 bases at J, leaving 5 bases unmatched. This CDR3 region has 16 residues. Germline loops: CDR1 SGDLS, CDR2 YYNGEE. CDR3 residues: CASSWGLAGGLYEQYF. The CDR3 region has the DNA TGTGCCAGCAGCTGGGGACTAGCGGGGGGGCTATACGAGCAGTACTTC.

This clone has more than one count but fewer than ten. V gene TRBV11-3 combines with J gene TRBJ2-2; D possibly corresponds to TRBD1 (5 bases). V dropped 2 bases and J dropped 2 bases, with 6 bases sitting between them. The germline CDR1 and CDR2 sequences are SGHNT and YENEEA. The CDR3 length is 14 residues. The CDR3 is CASSLQGNTGELFF. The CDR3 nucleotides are TGTGCCAGCAGCTTACAGGGAAACACCGGGGAGCTGTTTTTT.

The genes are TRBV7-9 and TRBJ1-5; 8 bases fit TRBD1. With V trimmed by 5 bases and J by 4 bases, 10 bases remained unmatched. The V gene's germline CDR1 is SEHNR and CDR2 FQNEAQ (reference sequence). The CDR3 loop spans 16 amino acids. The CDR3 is CASSNNRQGPNQPQHF. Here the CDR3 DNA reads TGTGCCAGCAGCAATAACCGACAGGGGCCTAATCAGCCCCAGCATTTT.

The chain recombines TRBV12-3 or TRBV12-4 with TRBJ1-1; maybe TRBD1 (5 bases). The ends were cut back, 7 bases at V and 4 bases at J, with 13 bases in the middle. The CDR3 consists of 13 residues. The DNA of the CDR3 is TGTGCCAGCACCTTATGGGGCCCCACTGAAGCTTTCTTT. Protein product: CASTLWGPTEAFF.

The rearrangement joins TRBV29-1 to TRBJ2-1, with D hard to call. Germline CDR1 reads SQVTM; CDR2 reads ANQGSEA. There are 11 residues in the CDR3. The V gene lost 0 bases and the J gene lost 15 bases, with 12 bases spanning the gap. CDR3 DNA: TGCAGCGTTGAAGACAAGTACCGAGGGTTCTTC. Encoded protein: CSVEDKYRGFF.